This T cell receptor (beta chain) came from a study of cytomegalovirus exposure and HLA in healthy donors. Study results and caveats: Owing to their indistinguishability, certain V segments, notably TRBV6-2 and TRBV6-3, were excluded. The listing of approximately 160 TCR beta chains classed them as cytomegalovirus-associated.

About this clone itself: The antigen is unknown.

Germline V gene lookup returns CDR1 LNHDA and CDR2 SQIVND (reference sequence). This CDR3 spans 11 amino acids. With V trimmed by 6 bases and J by 12 bases, 5 bases remained unmatched. Amplification used 60 Vbeta primers and 13 Jbeta primers. Sequenced by immunoSEQ multiplex PCR; TCRdb stores in-frame clones only, minus some. The profile covers over 150,000 clones, with 85% appearing a single time and approximately 2.5% taken by the ten largest. The V gene is TRBV19, the J gene TRBJ2-1; 7 bases agree with TRBD1. The sequence came from a man aged 25 to 45 in good health and CMV-seropositive. Sequenced material: PBMCs. The CDR3 DNA reads TGTGCCAGTAGGACAGGGTATGGGCAGTTCTTC. It encodes CASRTGYGQFF.